These 3 T cell receptor beta chains originate from one sample sequenced in a study of T cell changes during pregnancy in multiple sclerosis. Generated by immunoSEQ multiplex PCR, the TCRdb table keeps only in-frame clones and is missing some. The top ten clones hold 1.3% of a sample with over 35,000 clones, 80% to 95% of them seen once. Sequenced input: peripheral blood. Source of these receptors: a female donor with multiple sclerosis, enrolled in a pregnancy study.

The CDR3 DNA sequence: TGTGCCAGCAGTTTGGACAGGGTTGGAGGAAACACCATATATTTT. Translating gives CASSLDRVGGNTIYF. The genes are TRBV6-6 and TRBJ1-3, with 8 positions matching TRBD1. The CDR3 has 15 residues. V trimming: 4 bases; J trimming: 4 bases; junction bases outside the gene matches: 6. Germline V gene sequence: CDR1 MNHNY, CDR2 SVGAGI (reference sequence).

V gene TRBV4-2 combines with J gene TRBJ2-1, with TRBD2 matching over 11 bases. The germline CDR1 and CDR2 sequences are LGHNA and YNFKEQ. The CDR3 is 16 amino acids. The V segment lost 3 bases and the J segment 5 bases; nucleotides outside the gene matches: 6. CDR3 residues: CASSQVGTSGNNEQFF. As DNA, the CDR3 is TGTGCCAGCAGCCAGGTGGGGACTAGCGGTAACAATGAGCAGTTCTTC.

The chain couples TRBV28 to TRBJ1-3, with unresolved D. The CDR3 totals 12 residues. Trimming cost V 5 bases and J 8 bases, with 10 bases left between them. Germline V gives CDR1 MDHEN, CDR2 SYDVKM. DNA of the CDR3: TGTGCCAGCAGTCCATATGCGGACACCATATATTTT. Protein sequence: CASSPYADTIYF.